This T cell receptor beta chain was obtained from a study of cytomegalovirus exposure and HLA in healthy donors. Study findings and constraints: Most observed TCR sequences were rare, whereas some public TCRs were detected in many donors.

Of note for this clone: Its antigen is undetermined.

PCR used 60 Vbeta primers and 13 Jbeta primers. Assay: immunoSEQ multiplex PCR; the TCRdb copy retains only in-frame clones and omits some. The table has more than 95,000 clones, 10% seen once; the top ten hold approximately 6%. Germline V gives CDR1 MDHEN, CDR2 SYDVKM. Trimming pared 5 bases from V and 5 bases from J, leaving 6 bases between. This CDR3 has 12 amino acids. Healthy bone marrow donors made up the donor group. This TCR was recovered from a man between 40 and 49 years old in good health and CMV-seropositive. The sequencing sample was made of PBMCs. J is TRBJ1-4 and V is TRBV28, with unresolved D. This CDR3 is CASSLSNEKLFF. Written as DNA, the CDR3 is TGTGCCAGCAGTCTTTCGAATGAAAAACTGTTTTTT.